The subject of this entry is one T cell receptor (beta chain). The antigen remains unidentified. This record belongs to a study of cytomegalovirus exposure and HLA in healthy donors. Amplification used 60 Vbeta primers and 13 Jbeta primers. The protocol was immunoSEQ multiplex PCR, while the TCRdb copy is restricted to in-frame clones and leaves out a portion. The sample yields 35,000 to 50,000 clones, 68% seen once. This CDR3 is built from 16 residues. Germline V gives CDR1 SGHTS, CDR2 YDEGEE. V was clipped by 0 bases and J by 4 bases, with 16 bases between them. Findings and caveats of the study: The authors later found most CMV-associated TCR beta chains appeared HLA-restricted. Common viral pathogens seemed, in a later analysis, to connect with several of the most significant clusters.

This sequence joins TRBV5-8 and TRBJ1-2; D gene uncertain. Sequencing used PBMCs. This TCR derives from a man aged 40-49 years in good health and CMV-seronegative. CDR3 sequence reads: CASSLALPARSYGYTF. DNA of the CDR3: TGTGCCAGCAGCTTGGCCCTCCCGGCGCGGAGCTATGGCTACACCTTC.